This TCR beta chain is drawn from a study of blood T cell repertoires in COVID-19. The overall study: Samples representing acute and convalescent COVID-19 were sourced from the United States, Italy and Spain.

TCRdb's copy holds only in-frame clones and misses some; the assay was immunoSEQ multiplex PCR. The sample consists of around 70,000 clones, more than 80% of them appearing once. The CDR3 is made up of 15 amino acids. Per germline, CDR1 SGHRS and CDR2 YFSETQ. V lost 1 base to trimming and J lost 8 bases; unmatched junction nucleotides: 7. The gene calls are TRBV5-1 and TRBJ2-4, with TRBD1 matching 9 bases. Sequencing input: peripheral blood. This sequence was found in a woman aged 70-85 years with acute or convalescent COVID-19. The CDR3 protein is CASSLTGGLLDIQYF. CDR3 DNA: TGCGCCAGCAGCTTGACAGGGGGCCTACTGGACATTCAGTACTTC.